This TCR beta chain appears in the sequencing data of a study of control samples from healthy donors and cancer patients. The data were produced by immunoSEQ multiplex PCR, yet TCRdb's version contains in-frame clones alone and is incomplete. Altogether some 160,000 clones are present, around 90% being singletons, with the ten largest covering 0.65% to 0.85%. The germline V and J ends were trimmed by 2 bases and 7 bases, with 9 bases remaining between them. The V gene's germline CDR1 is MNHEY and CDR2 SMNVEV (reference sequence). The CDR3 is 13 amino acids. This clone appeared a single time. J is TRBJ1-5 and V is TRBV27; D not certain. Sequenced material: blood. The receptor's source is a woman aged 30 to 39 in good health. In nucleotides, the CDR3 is TGTGCCAGCAGTTTACAGGCTGGCCAGCCCCAGCATTTT. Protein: CASSLQAGQPQHF.